The rows below give T cell receptor beta chains drawn from one sample of a study of response to subunit inactivated influenza vaccine. MiXCR was run by TCRdb on the RT-PCR reads, yielding one entry per CDR3 protein. The table lists hundreds of thousands of distinct CDR3 sequences, about 25% of them singletons. The specimen comprised CD4+ T cells sorted from PBMCs, sampled about 5 days after vaccination. These receptor sequences come from a man aged 50 or older who received an inactivated influenza vaccine. The CDR3 runs from the conserved cysteine through the conserved F or W. The D gene is left open where the match is weak. Rows may omit the clone size; those that give it use once, few, many or a size class.

d_call j_call v_call clone_size cdr3_aa cdr3_nt
. TRBJ1-1 TRBV20-1 once CSAPSGGTAEAFF TGCAGTGCTCCCTCCGGGGGGACCGCTGAAGCTTTCTTT
TRBD1 TRBJ2-7 TRBV20-1 . CSARHRGPYEQYF TGCAGTGCTAGACACAGGGGGCCCTACGAGCAGTACTTC
. TRBJ2-7 TRBV12-3/TRBV12-4 . CASSFGKGEQYF TGTGCCAGCAGTTTCGGTAAAGGCGAGCAGTACTTC
TRBD2 TRBJ2-3 TRBV3-1 few CASRQRSTSGRTDTQYF TGTGCCAGCAGACAGAGATCGACTAGCGGGAGAACAGATACGCAGTATTTT
TRBD1 TRBJ2-6 TRBV6-2/TRBV6-3 . CASNYRGAISGANVLTF TGTGCCAGCAACTACAGGGGGGCGATCTCTGGGGCCAACGTCCTGACTTTC
. TRBJ2-2 TRBV5-6 once CASTLSPAAGELFF TGTGCCAGCACCTTATCCCCAGCTGCCGGGGAGCTGTTTTTT
. TRBJ2-1 TRBV10-3 . CAISESKFSYNEQFF TGTGCCATCAGTGAGTCTAAGTTCTCCTACAATGAGCAGTTCTTC
TRBD1 TRBJ1-5 TRBV7-2 many CASSPDRGREQPQHF TGTGCCAGCAGCCCGGACAGGGGGCGGGAGCAGCCCCAGCATTTT
. TRBJ1-4 TRBV6-2/TRBV6-3 many CASSRLGTSNEKLFF TGTGCCAGCAGTCGACTCGGGACATCTAATGAAAAACTGTTTTTT
. TRBJ2-3 TRBV7-2 few CASTPRGLAADTQYF TGTGCCAGCACCCCACGGGGGCTAGCTGCAGATACGCAGTATTTT
TRBD1 TRBJ2-1 TRBV25-1 . CASRTGGRYNEQFF TGTGCCAGCAGAACAGGGGGCAGGTACAATGAGCAGTTCTTC
TRBD2 TRBJ2-7 TRBV5-6 . CASSWGLAESSYEQYF TGTGCCAGCAGCTGGGGACTAGCGGAAAGTTCCTACGAGCAGTACTTC
. TRBJ1-1 TRBV27 once CASSFLGSGLGTEAFF TGTGCCAGCAGTTTTCTTGGTTCTGGGCTAGGAACTGAAGCTTTCTTT
. TRBJ2-3 TRBV15 . CATSRRALGDTQYF TGTGCCACCAGCAGACGGGCCTTGGGAGATACGCAGTATTTT
TRBD1 TRBJ2-2 TRBV5-5 . CASSLGGTDHTGELFF TGTGCCAGCAGCTTGGGGGGGACAGATCACACCGGGGAGCTGTTTTTT
. TRBJ1-1 TRBV7-2 few CASSLGLGGSNTEAFF TGTGCCAGCAGCTTAGGTCTAGGGGGGTCTAACACTGAAGCTTTCTTT
. TRBJ1-6 TRBV20-1 few CSARYTGVVSPLHF TGCAGTGCTAGATATACAGGCGTAGTTTCACCCCTCCACTTT
. TRBJ1-2 TRBV20-1 . CSARDFSLANYGYTF TGCAGTGCTAGAGATTTCAGTTTGGCTAACTATGGCTACACCTTC
. TRBJ2-5 TRBV5-1 . CASSLNGQGTQETQYF TGCGCCAGCAGCTTGAATGGTCAGGGCACCCAAGAGACCCAGTACTTC
TRBD1 TRBJ1-5 TRBV6-2/TRBV6-3 few CASSPTRDRSNQPQHF TGTGCCAGCAGCCCGACCCGGGACAGGAGCAATCAGCCCCAGCATTTT
TRBD1 TRBJ1-4 TRBV28 few CASSQDRVRNEKLFF TGTGCCAGCAGTCAGGACAGGGTCCGTAATGAAAAACTGTTTTTT
. TRBJ2-6 TRBV5-6 many CASSFIGGANVLTF TGTGCCAGCAGCTTTATAGGTGGGGCCAACGTCCTGACTTTC
TRBD2 TRBJ2-1 TRBV12-3/TRBV12-4 many CASTATSGTFGDEQFF TGTGCCAGCACCGCGACGAGCGGGACGTTCGGAGATGAGCAGTTCTTC
TRBD2 TRBJ2-5 TRBV29-1 . CSVRTGTSWGLSETQYF TGCAGCGTCCGGACCGGGACTAGTTGGGGACTGTCAGAGACCCAGTACTTC
TRBD2 TRBJ2-1 TRBV6-1 . CASSVASGTGNEQFF TGTGCCAGCAGTGTGGCTAGCGGGACGGGGAATGAGCAGTTCTTC
. TRBJ1-1 TRBV25-1 . CASRIGGTPEAFF TGTGCCAGCAGGATCGGGGGGACCCCTGAAGCTTTCTTT
. TRBJ2-3 TRBV10-3 . CAISDVRDTQYF TGTGCCATCAGTGACGTGAGGGATACGCAGTATTTT
. TRBJ1-1 TRBV28 . CASTPRGAGDTEAFF TGTGCCAGCACCCCTCGGGGGGCCGGGGACACTGAAGCTTTCTTT
. TRBJ2-4 TRBV5-6 . CASSLRQAKNIQYF TGTGCCAGCAGCTTGCGACAGGCCAAAAACATTCAGTACTTC
. TRBJ2-7 TRBV18 . CASSPGTTKYEQYF TGTGCCAGCTCACCGGGGACAACAAAATACGAGCAGTACTTC
. TRBJ1-2 TRBV7-9 few CASSPAGIGYGYTF TGTGCCAGCAGCCCTGCGGGGATCGGCTATGGCTACACCTTC
. TRBJ2-3 TRBV3-1 few CASSLQRANTQYF TGTGCCAGCAGCCTCCAGCGGGCCAATACGCAGTATTTT
TRBD2 TRBJ2-1 TRBV11-2 . CASSRLAGKRDEQFF TGTGCCAGCAGCCGACTAGCGGGGAAAAGGGATGAGCAGTTCTTC
. TRBJ2-1 TRBV12-3/TRBV12-4 . CASSLDRLSYNEQFF TGTGCCAGCAGTCTAGACAGGCTATCCTACAATGAGCAGTTCTTC
TRBD1 TRBJ2-1 TRBV2 . CASSLTGNTYNEQFF TGTGCCAGCAGTCTGACAGGGAATACCTACAATGAGCAGTTCTTC
. TRBJ2-5 TRBV6-2/TRBV6-3 . CASTSRETQYF TGTGCCAGCACCTCCCGGGAGACCCAGTACTTC
TRBD2 TRBJ2-5 TRBV11-1 few CASSGKGIAGALQETQYF TGTGCCAGCAGCGGCAAAGGAATAGCGGGGGCGCTCCAAGAGACCCAGTACTTC
TRBD1 TRBJ1-2 TRBV27 few CASSPQGAQVGYTF TGTGCCAGCAGCCCACAGGGGGCGCAAGTTGGCTACACCTTC
. TRBJ2-5 TRBV20-1 few CSARRTHQETQYF TGCAGTGCTCGACGGACCCACCAAGAGACCCAGTACTTC
. TRBJ1-6 TRBV28 . CASSLRTSSSYNSPLHF TGTGCCAGCAGTTTGAGAACGTCGAGCTCCTATAATTCACCCCTCCACTTT
. TRBJ2-1 TRBV7-3 . CASSLSGRNNEQFF TGTGCCAGCAGCTTAAGCGGCCGGAACAATGAGCAGTTCTTC
. TRBJ2-2 TRBV10-3 once CAISESGGTGELFF TGTGCCATCAGTGAGTCAGGCGGAACCGGGGAGCTGTTTTTT
TRBD1 TRBJ2-1 TRBV9 few CASSVEGQGFNEQFF TGTGCCAGCAGCGTGGAGGGACAGGGTTTTAATGAGCAGTTCTTC
. TRBJ2-3 TRBV5-6 few CASSFSPTDTQYF TGTGCCAGCAGCTTCTCTCCCACAGATACGCAGTATTTT